Listed below are T cell receptor beta chains from one sample, sequenced in a study of siplizumab effects on memory and regulatory T cells. This table comes from immunoSEQ multiplex PCR, and its TCRdb copy is limited to in-frame clones, with some not included. The sample lists 98,000 or so clones, over 90% occurring once. The sequenced sample consisted of Tregs sorted from blood. These receptors all come from a human donor in good health. The CDR3 runs from the conserved cysteine through the conserved F or W. A D gene is named only where the DNA matches it firmly. Clone size, where shown, is once, few, many, or a class for clones that have expanded.

DNA | CDR3 | J | V | D | size | length
TGTGCCAGCAGTTACAGTTTGCAGCAGCCCCAGCATTTT | CASSYSLQQPQHF | TRBJ1-5 | TRBV6-6 | NA | NA | 13
TGTGCCAGCAGCACAGTGATTACAGATACGCAGTATTTT | CASSTVITDTQYF | TRBJ2-3 | TRBV6-1 | NA | NA | 13
TGCGCCAGCAGCCTCGGTACCGGGACTGCGAACACTGAAGCTTTCTTT | CASSLGTGTANTEAFF | TRBJ1-1 | TRBV5-1 | NA | NA | 16
TGTGCCAGCAGTGAAGCTTGGACTAGCGGGAGATTGGCCAAAAACATTCAGTACTTC | CASSEAWTSGRLAKNIQYF | TRBJ2-4 | TRBV6-1 | TRBD2 | NA | 19
TGTGCCAGCAGCGTAATGGCAGGCCCCATGAACACTGAAGCTTTCTTT | CASSVMAGPMNTEAFF | TRBJ1-1 | TRBV9 | NA | few | 16
TGCGCCAGCAGCCAGACAGGGGAGCCCTACAATGAGCAGTTCTTC | CASSQTGEPYNEQFF | TRBJ2-1 | TRBV5-1 | TRBD1 | NA | 15
TGTGCCAGCCTTATCAGGGGCCAAGAGACCCAGTACTTC | CASLIRGQETQYF | TRBJ2-5 | TRBV6-1 | NA | few | 13
TGTGCCAGCAGCCAAGACTCTAGTCACACCGGTAATGAGCAGTTCTTC | CASSQDSSHTGNEQFF | TRBJ2-1 | TRBV4-2 | NA | once | 16
TGTGCCAGCACTCCGACGGGGTATGGCTACACCTTC | CASTPTGYGYTF | TRBJ1-2 | TRBV6-6 | NA | NA | 12
TGTGCCAGCAGCCTCGGACAGGGGGCGGTTAACTATGGCTACACCTTC | CASSLGQGAVNYGYTF | TRBJ1-2 | TRBV13 | TRBD1 | NA | 16
TGTGCCAGTAGTATGCCCAGTAAGGATGGCTACACCTTC | CASSMPSKDGYTF | TRBJ1-2 | TRBV19 | NA | NA | 13
TGTGCCAGTAGTATTTCACGAGGTTCCTACGAGCAGTACTTC | CASSISRGSYEQYF | TRBJ2-7 | TRBV19 | NA | once | 14
TGTGCCTGGACCCCACCGACTCCAGCCTACAATGAGCAGTTCTTC | CAWTPPTPAYNEQFF | TRBJ2-1 | TRBV30 | NA | NA | 15
TGCGCCAGCAGCTTGGTAGGGACTCAAGATACGCAGTATTTT | CASSLVGTQDTQYF | TRBJ2-3 | TRBV5-1 | NA | NA | 14
TGTGCCAGTAGTATCTACAGGGGACCCTATGGCTACACCTTC | CASSIYRGPYGYTF | TRBJ1-2 | TRBV19 | TRBD1 | NA | 14
TGTGCCTGGAGAGGCAACCTGAACACTGAAGCTTTCTTT | CAWRGNLNTEAFF | TRBJ1-1 | TRBV30 | NA | few | 13
TGTGCCACCAGCAGAGGAGGGTCCTATAATTCACCCCTCCACTTT | CATSRGGSYNSPLHF | TRBJ1-6 | TRBV15 | NA | NA | 15
TGTGCCTGGGGGCGGGACAGCTACTACGAGCAGTACTTC | CAWGRDSYYEQYF | TRBJ2-7 | TRBV30 | NA | NA | 13
TGTGCCAGCAGCTTAGTTAAAGGAGCTTACGAGCAGTACTTC | CASSLVKGAYEQYF | TRBJ2-7 | TRBV7-2 | NA | NA | 14
TGTGCCAGCTCACCACAGGGGTCGGACTATGGCTACACCTTC | CASSPQGSDYGYTF | TRBJ1-2 | TRBV18 | NA | NA | 14
TGTGCCAGCAGCTTACTGAACCCGGGGGATAATTCACCCCTCCACTTT | CASSLLNPGDNSPLHF | TRBJ1-6 | TRBV7-8 | NA | NA | 16
TGTGCCAGCAGCTTAGCCCAGGCCGGGGAGCAGTACTTC | CASSLAQAGEQYF | TRBJ2-7 | TRBV7-2 | NA | NA | 13
TGTGCCAGCAGTGATGGCTTGCTCCTGAACTATGGCTACACCTTC | CASSDGLLLNYGYTF | TRBJ1-2 | TRBV6-1 | NA | NA | 15
TGTGCCAGTGGCCTCGGGAGTGGATCGGGGCAGCCCCAGCATTTT | CASGLGSGSGQPQHF | TRBJ1-5 | TRBV19 | NA | NA | 15
TGTGCCAGCTCACCACTCTCAGGGAACAAAAACATTCAGTACTTC | CASSPLSGNKNIQYF | TRBJ2-4 | TRBV18 | NA | once | 15
TGTGCCAGCAGCTTTGGCGGCTCCTACGAGCAGTACTTC | CASSFGGSYEQYF | TRBJ2-7 | TRBV5-8 | NA | NA | 13